This passage covers 17 T cell receptor beta chains from one sample sequenced in a study of identical twins. TCRdb processed the 5' RACE reads anew with MiXCR; each CDR3 protein has one entry. Of hundreds of thousands of distinct CDR3 sequences detected, 9% to 15% appear once; the ten largest clones hold around 1.6%. These same data were also listed under a study on yellow fever vaccine responses in identical twins.

Sequencing was carried out using PBMCs. Every receptor here comes from a woman between 18 and 29 years old in good health.

This clonotype was seen a handful of times. The chain employs TRBV6-5 and TRBJ2-7; 10 bases match TRBD2. V gave up 0 bases and J gave up 2 bases; unmatched junction bases: 4. Germline V gives CDR1 MNHEY, CDR2 SVGAGI. This CDR3 region has 16 residues. The CDR3: CASSYSTSGLPYEQYF. Written as DNA, the CDR3 is TGTGCCAGCAGTTACTCGACTAGCGGGCTGCCCTACGAGCAGTACTTC.

The chain links TRBV5-6 to TRBJ2-7; 10 positions match TRBD2. Germline V gene lookup returns CDR1 SGHDT and CDR2 YYEEEE. V trimming: 4 bases; J trimming: 3 bases; junction bases outside the gene matches: 7. This CDR3 is 15 amino acids long. CDR3 residues: CASSGGTSDFYEQYF. The DNA for the CDR3 is TGTGCCAGCAGCGGGGGGACTAGCGATTTCTACGAGCAGTACTTC.

On this clonotype itself: This may come from a read error, since a much larger clone is one base off. The chain carries TRBV29-1 and TRBJ1-2; no firm D call. Between the trimmed V and J ends, which lost 4 bases and 2 bases, there was a span of 8 bases. This CDR3 comprises 12 residues. The germline V gene encodes CDR1 SQVTM and CDR2 ANQGSEA. The CDR3 bases are TGCAGCGTTGCGGGCGGGAACTATGGCTACACCTTC. It encodes CSVAGGNYGYTF.

This clonotype was seen at least ten times. V and J are TRBV28 and TRBJ1-3, with D unresolved. The length of the CDR3 is 16 residues. V lost 2 bases and J lost 5, with 16 bases in between. In germline, CDR1 is MDHEN, CDR2 SYDVKM. The CDR3 region is CASSLNPGQTRNTIYF. CDR3 coding DNA: TGTGCCAGCAGTTTAAATCCCGGGCAGACAAGAAACACCATATATTTT.

V is TRBV3-1 and J is TRBJ2-2; unclear D gene. V lost 1 base to trimming and J lost 8 bases, with 8 bases between them. Germline V gene data show CDR1 as LGHDT and CDR2 as YNNKEL (reference sequence). The CDR3 runs 13 residues. CDR3 in DNA: TGTGCCAGCAGCCAAGGACCCATAGGGGAGCTGTTTTTT. Its protein product is CASSQGPIGELFF.

This clonotype appeared a single time. This chain uses TRBV4-1 with TRBJ2-1; TRBD2 aligns across 14 bases. V was pared by 1 base and J by 6 bases, with 17 bases of the junction left unmatched. Germline values: CDR1 MGHRA, CDR2 YSYEKL. This CDR3 contains 21 residues. The CDR3 DNA follows: TGCGCCAGCAGCCAAGTGTTTCCCCAATCTCAGACTAGCGGGAGGGCCAATGAGCAGTTCTTC. Translation gives CASSQVFPQSQTSGRANEQFF.

The chain is built from TRBV7-9 and TRBJ2-6; D assignment may be TRBD1 or TRBD2 (5 bases each). In germline, CDR1 is SEHNR, CDR2 FQNEAQ (reference sequence). V lost 4 bases, J lost 0 bases, and 13 bases lay in between. The CDR3 covers 17 residues. CDR3 sequence (DNA): TGTGCCAGCAGCTCGAGGGGTAGTTTCTCTGGGGCCAACGTCCTGACTTTC. Translation gives CASSSRGSFSGANVLTF.

In nucleotides, the CDR3 is TGTGCCAGCAGTGAAGCCGGGGGGCCTCAGCATTTT. Protein product: CASSEAGGPQHF. V and J are TRBV2 and TRBJ1-5, with TRBD1 as a possible D gene (6 bases). Germline CDR1 SNHLY, CDR2 FYNNEI. V was trimmed by 0 bases and J by 13 bases, leaving 10 bases between them. CDR3 length equals 12 residues.

This clonotype has at least ten counts. This chain joins TRBV5-1 and TRBJ2-2; D is possibly TRBD1 (6 bases). This CDR3 has 15 amino acids. The germline V gene encodes CDR1 SGHRS and CDR2 YFSETQ. The germline V and J ends were trimmed by 0 bases and 3 bases, with 9 bases remaining between them. The CDR3 spells CASSLGGQYTGELFF. As DNA, the CDR3 is TGCGCCAGCAGCTTGGGAGGACAGTACACCGGGGAGCTGTTTTTT.

This clonotype was detected ten times or more. In DNA form, the CDR3 reads TGTGCCATCAGTACAGGGGAACCCTACGAGCAGTACGTC. This encodes CAISTGEPYEQYV. The rearrangement links TRBV10-3 to TRBJ2-7, with 7 bases fitting TRBD1. CDR3 size: 13 residues. CDR1 ENHRY and CDR2 SYGVKD come from the germline V gene. The trim removed 5 bases at V and 2 bases at J, leaving 3 bases unmatched.

This clonotype was picked up many times. This rearrangement joins TRBV28 to TRBJ2-7; 11 bases are a match to TRBD1. Germline CDR1 is MDHEN and CDR2 is SYDVKM. Trimming removed 7 bases from V and 4 bases from J; junction bases left unmatched: 9. This CDR3 is 15 amino acids long. The CDR3 sequence: CASNSGTGGLYEQYV. The CDR3 DNA follows: TGTGCCAGCAATTCCGGGACAGGGGGTCTATACGAGCAGTACGTC.

This clonotype has just a few counts. The CDR3 here is CASTAPGGEQFF. The CDR3 nucleotides are TGTGCCAGCACCGCCCCCGGCGGCGAGCAGTTCTTC. V gene TRBV11-2 combines with J gene TRBJ2-1, with no clear D. Germline loops: CDR1 SGHAT, CDR2 FQNNGV. This CDR3 is built from 12 residues. V lost 7 bases and J lost 10, with 14 bases in between. Using reference TRBV11-2 and TRBJ2-1 for the parts outside the CDR3, the full variable domain is EAGVAQSPRYKIIEKRQSVAFWCNPISGHATLYWYQQILGQGPKLLIQFQNNGVVDDSQLPKDRFSAERLKGVDSTLKIQPAKLEDSAVYLCASTAPGGEQFFGPGTRLTVL.

This clonotype was seen a few times. The V call is TRBV28, the J call TRBJ2-3; D gene uncertain. The germline gives CDR1 MDHEN, CDR2 SYDVKM. The CDR3 spans 16 residues. V gave up 5 bases and J gave up 0 bases, with 15 bases separating them. The CDR3 spells CASSIQAKLSTDTQYF. In DNA form, the CDR3 reads TGTGCCAGCAGTATACAAGCCAAACTTAGCACAGATACGCAGTATTTT.

In this sample, this clonotype turned up many times. This chain links TRBV6-5 with TRBJ2-5; D is perhaps TRBD1 (6 bases). This CDR3 is built from 17 residues. CDR1 and CDR2 (germline): MNHEY, SVGAGI. Trimming left V 0 bases short and J 3 bases short, with 17 bases between. Here the CDR3 reads CASSYSLPGQIKETQYF. For the CDR3, the DNA is TGTGCCAGCAGTTACTCTCTGCCTGGACAGATTAAAGAGACCCAGTACTTC.

The V gene is TRBV7-2, the J gene TRBJ1-2; no reliable D call. The CDR3 covers 15 residues. Germline lookup yields CDR1 SGHTA and CDR2 FQGNSA. V was cut by 5 bases and J by 0 bases, with 13 bases left in between. The CDR3 loop is CASSVTGLANYGYTF. CDR3 sequence (DNA): TGTGCCAGCAGCGTCACGGGTTTAGCTAACTATGGCTACACCTTC. Together with reference TRBV7-2 and TRBJ1-2, the CDR3 gives the full variable domain: GAGVSQSPSNKVTEKGKDVELRCDPISGHTALYWYRQSLGQGLEFLIYFQGNSAPDKSGLPSDRFSAERTGGSVSTLTIQRTQQEDSAVYLCASSVTGLANYGYTFGSGTRLTVV.

This clonotype was recorded a few times. V and J are TRBV5-1 and TRBJ2-5; tentative D call: TRBD2 (5 bases). The CDR3 consists of 13 residues. Germline values: CDR1 SGHRS, CDR2 YFSETQ. V dropped 4 bases and J dropped 2 bases, with 9 bases sitting between them. The CDR3 protein is CASSRSVQETQYF. DNA for the CDR3: TGCGCCAGCAGCCGTAGCGTACAAGAGACCCAGTACTTC.

The chain employs TRBV15 and TRBJ2-1, with D possibly being TRBD1 (5 bases). The germline V gene encodes CDR1 LNHNV and CDR2 YYDKDF (reference sequence). V was clipped by 5 bases and J by 0 bases, with 14 bases between them. This CDR3 has 16 amino acids. The CDR3 here is CATSRRLDSSYNEQFF. CDR3 DNA sequence: TGTGCCACCAGCCGGCGACTCGACAGCTCCTACAATGAGCAGTTCTTC.